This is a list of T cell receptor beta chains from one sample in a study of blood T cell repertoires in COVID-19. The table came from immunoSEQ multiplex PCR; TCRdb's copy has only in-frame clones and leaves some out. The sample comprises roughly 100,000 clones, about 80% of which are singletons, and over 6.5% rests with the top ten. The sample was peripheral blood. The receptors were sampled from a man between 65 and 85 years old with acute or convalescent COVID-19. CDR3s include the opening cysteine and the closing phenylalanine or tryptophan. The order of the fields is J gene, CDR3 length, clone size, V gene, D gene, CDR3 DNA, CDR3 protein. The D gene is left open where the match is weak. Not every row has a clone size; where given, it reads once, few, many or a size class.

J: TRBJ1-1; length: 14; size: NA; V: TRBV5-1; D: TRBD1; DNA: TGCGCCAGCAGCAGGGGGACAGGGGACACTGAAGCTTTCTTT; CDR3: CASSRGTGDTEAFF
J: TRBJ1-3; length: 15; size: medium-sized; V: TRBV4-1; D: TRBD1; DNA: TGCGCCAGCACCTCAACCCGGACAGGTGGAAACACCATATATTTT; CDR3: CASTSTRTGGNTIYF
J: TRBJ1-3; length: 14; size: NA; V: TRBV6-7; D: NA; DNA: TGTGCCAGCAGTTACCCCGAGACAACTTTGGCCATATATTTT; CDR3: CASSYPETTLAIYF
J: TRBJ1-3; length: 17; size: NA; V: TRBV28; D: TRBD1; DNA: TGTGCCAGCAGTTTTGGGGGACAGACTCACTCTGGAAACACCATATATTTT; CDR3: CASSFGGQTHSGNTIYF
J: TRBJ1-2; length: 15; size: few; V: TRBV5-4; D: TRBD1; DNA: TGTGCCAGCAGCTTTTCGCCGGGACAGCCCTATGGCTACACCTTC; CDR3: CASSFSPGQPYGYTF
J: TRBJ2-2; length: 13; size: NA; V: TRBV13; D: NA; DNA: TGTGCCAGCAGCTCAGACAGAACCGGGGAGCTGTTTTTT; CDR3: CASSSDRTGELFF
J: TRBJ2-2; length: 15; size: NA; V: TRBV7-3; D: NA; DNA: TGTGCCAGCAGCTCACCCGGGGGGCAAACCGGGGAGCTGTTTTTT; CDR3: CASSSPGGQTGELFF
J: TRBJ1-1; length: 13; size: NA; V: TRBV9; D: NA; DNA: TGTGCCAGCAGCGTAGGAGGGGGGGTTGAAGCTTTCTTT; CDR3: CASSVGGGVEAFF
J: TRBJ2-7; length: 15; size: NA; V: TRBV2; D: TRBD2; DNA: TGTGCCAGCAGTGAAGAGGCTAGCGGAGGCTACGAGCAGTACTTC; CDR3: CASSEEASGGYEQYF
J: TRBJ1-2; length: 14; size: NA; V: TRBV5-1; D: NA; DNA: TGCGCCAGCAGCTCGGCGGACAGTAACTATGGCTACACCTTC; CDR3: CASSSADSNYGYTF
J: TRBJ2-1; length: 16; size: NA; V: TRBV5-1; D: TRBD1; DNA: TGCGCCAGCAGCTCTTCCTACAGGGGGGACTACAATGAGCAGTTCTTC; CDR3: CASSSSYRGDYNEQFF
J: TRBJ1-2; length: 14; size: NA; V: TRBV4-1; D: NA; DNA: TGCGCCAGCAGCCAAGATCGGGGGGCGGAGGGCTACACCTTC; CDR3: CASSQDRGAEGYTF
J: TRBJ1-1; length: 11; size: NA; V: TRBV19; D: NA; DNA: TGTGCCAGTTACAGGGTTTCTGAAGCTTTCTTT; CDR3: CASYRVSEAFF
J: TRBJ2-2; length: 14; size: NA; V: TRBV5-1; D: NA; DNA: TGCGCCAGCAGCTTGGGTATGAACACCGGGGAGCTGTTTTTT; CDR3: CASSLGMNTGELFF
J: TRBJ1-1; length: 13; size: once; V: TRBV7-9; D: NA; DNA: TGTGCCAGCAGCTTTACTAAGAACACTGAAGCTTTCTTT; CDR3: CASSFTKNTEAFF
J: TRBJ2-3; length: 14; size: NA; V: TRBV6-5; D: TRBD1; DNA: TGTGCCAGCAGATCACAGGGGATCACAGATACGCAGTATTTT; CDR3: CASRSQGITDTQYF
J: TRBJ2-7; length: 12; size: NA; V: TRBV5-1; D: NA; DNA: TGCGCCAGCAGCTTGCTTCAGGGCGAGCAGTACTTC; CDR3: CASSLLQGEQYF
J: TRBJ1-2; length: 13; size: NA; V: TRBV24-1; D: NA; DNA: TGTGCCACCAGTGATTCGGCGGACTATGGCTACACCTTC; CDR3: CATSDSADYGYTF
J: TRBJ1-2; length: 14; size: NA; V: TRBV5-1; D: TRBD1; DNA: TGCGCCAGCAGCTTGGGCGAGGGGGCGGGTGGCTACACCTTC; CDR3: CASSLGEGAGGYTF
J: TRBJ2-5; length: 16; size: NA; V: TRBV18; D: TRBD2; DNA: TGTGCCAGCTCACCACCGGGGCGGGGGTACCAAGAGACCCAGTACTTC; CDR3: CASSPPGRGYQETQYF
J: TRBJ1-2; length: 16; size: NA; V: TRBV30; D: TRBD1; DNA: TGTGCCTGGAGTGTACTTCGACAGGGCGGGTCGGGTGGCTACACCTTC; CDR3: CAWSVLRQGGSGGYTF
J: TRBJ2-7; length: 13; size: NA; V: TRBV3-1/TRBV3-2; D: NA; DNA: TGTGCCAGCAGCCAAGCCGGGAGCCGAGAGCAGTACTTC; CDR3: CASSQAGSREQYF
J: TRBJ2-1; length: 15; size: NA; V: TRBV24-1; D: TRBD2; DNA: TGTGCCACCGGCCCTGGCGGGAGTAGTAAGGATGAGCAGTTCTTC; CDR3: CATGPGGSSKDEQFF
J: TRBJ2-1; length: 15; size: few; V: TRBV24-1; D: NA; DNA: TGTGCCACCTGTTCGACCGGGAACTCCTACAATGAGCAGTTCTTC; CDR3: CATCSTGNSYNEQFF
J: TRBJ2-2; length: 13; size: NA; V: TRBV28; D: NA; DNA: TGTGCCAGCAGTTTCCTCTACACCGGGGAGCTGTTTTTT; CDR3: CASSFLYTGELFF
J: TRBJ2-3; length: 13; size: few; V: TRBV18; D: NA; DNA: TGTGCCAGCTCACCGCGGCGCACAGATACGCAGTATTTT; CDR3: CASSPRRTDTQYF
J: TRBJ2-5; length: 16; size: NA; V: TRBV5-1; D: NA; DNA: TGCGCCAGCAGCTTGTCGCCGACTAGGATAAAAGAGACCCAGTACTTC; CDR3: CASSLSPTRIKETQYF
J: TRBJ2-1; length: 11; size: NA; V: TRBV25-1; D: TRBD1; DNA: TGTGCCAGCAGACAGGGGAATGAGCAGTTCTTC; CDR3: CASRQGNEQFF
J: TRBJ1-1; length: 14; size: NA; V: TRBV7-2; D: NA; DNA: TGTGCCACCAAGACAGGCCCTGAGAACACTGAAGCTTTCTTT; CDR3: CATKTGPENTEAFF
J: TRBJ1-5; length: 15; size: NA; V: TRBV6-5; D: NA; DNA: TGTGCCAGCACCCCCCGACACGACAGCAATCAGCCCCAGCATTTT; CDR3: CASTPRHDSNQPQHF
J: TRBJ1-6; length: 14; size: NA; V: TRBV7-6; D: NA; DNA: TGTGCCAGCAGCTCAGAGGAGGTGGATTCACCCCTCCACTTT; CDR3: CASSSEEVDSPLHF
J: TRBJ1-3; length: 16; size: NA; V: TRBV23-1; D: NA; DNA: TGCGCCAGCAGTCAATCGGGGCAGGACTCTGGAAACACCATATATTTT; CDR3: CASSQSGQDSGNTIYF
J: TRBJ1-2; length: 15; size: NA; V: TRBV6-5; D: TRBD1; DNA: TGTGCCAGCAGCCCGGATAGACAGGGCTTGGATGGCTACACCTTC; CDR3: CASSPDRQGLDGYTF
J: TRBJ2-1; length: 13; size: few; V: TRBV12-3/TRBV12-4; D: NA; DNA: TGTGCCAGCATCTTGCGTCCCCCGGGTGAGCAGTTCTTC; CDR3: CASILRPPGEQFF
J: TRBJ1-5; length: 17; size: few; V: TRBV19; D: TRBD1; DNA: TGTGCCAGTAGTTCCCGCTCACAGACAGGGGGGTCGACGCCCCAGCATTTT; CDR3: CASSSRSQTGGSTPQHF
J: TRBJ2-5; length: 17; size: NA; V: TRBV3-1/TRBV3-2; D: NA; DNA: TGTGCCAGCAGCCAAGATCGGGAGACACTAAGTCAAGAGACCCAGTACTTC; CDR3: CASSQDRETLSQETQYF
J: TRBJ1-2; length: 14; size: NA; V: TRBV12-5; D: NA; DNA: TGTGCTAGTGGTTTGAGCACGGTCTCCGATGGCTACACCTTC; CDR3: CASGLSTVSDGYTF
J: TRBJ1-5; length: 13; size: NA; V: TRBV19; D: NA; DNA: TGTGCCACCCAGAGTCGGGGGAATCAGCCCCAGCATTTT; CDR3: CATQSRGNQPQHF
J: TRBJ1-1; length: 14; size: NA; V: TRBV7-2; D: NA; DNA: TGTGCCAGCAGCTTATTGGGGGGTGGTACTGAAGCTTTCTTT; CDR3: CASSLLGGGTEAFF
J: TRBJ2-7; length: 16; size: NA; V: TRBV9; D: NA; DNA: TGTGCCAGCAGCCCAGGGGTGGGGCGGATATCCTACGAGCAGTACTTC; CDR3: CASSPGVGRISYEQYF
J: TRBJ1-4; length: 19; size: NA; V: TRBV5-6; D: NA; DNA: TGTGCCAGCAGCCCCGCCCGGGGTCAGATCTCCCCATTTAATGAAAAACTGTTTTTT; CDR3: CASSPARGQISPFNEKLFF
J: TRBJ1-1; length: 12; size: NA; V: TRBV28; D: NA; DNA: TGTGCCAGCAGTTTAAGGACAACTGAAGCTTTCTTT; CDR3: CASSLRTTEAFF
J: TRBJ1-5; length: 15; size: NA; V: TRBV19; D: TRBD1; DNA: TGTGCCAGTAGTATAGTCCCCAGGGGGCAACAGCCCCAGCATTTT; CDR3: CASSIVPRGQQPQHF
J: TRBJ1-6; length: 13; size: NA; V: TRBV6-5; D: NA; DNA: TGTGCCAGCAGCCCCACCAGGAATTCACCCCTCCACTTT; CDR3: CASSPTRNSPLHF
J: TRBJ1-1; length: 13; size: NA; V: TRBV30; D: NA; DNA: TGTGCCTGGAGTGTACGAGGGAACACTGAAGCTTTCTTT; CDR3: CAWSVRGNTEAFF
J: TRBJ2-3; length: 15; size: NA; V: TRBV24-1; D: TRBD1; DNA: TGTGCCACCAGTGACCCAGGGGGCTTCACAGATACGCAGTATTTT; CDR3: CATSDPGGFTDTQYF